In its sample, the clone carrying this T cell receptor beta chain was seen many times. Its antigen is not known. In germline, CDR1 is MNHEY, CDR2 SVGEGT. CDR3 length: 18 residues. The sample comes from a study of T cells in Graves' hyperthyroidism and ophthalmopathy. General study points: Among thyroid clonotypes expanded above 0.001, most also appeared in blood.

Authors of the study amplified TCR beta CDR3 regions from RNA transcripts. First-round RT-PCR targeting the TCR CDR3 was performed with the HTBI primer set. One entry per CDR3 protein, called by TCRdb with MiXCR from the multiplex PCR reads. The sample has some 650,000 distinct CDR3 sequences, roughly 15% seen once. Sequencing was performed on blood. The clonotype was recovered from a woman between 35 and 50 years old with Graves' ophthalmopathy. The chain has TRBV6-2 or TRBV6-3 and TRBJ2-1; 13 nucleotides match TRBD2. For the CDR3, the DNA is TGTGCAACCCACCGGGACAGGGTCGGGACTAGCGGGGACAATGAGCAGTTCTTC. Residues: CATHRDRVGTSGDNEQFF.